This entry features one TCR beta chain sequence. For TCRbeta, the library was prepared with unique molecular identifiers. From the PCR reads, TCRdb called clonotypes with MiXCR, one entry per CDR3 protein. The sample has about 340,000 distinct CDR3 sequences; 10% are singletons. This specimen belongs to a study of T-cell reconstitution after alpha-beta-depleted transplantation in children. Trimming stripped 5 bases from V and 4 bases from J, with 12 bases between. CDR3 length: 14 amino acids. CDR1 and CDR2 from the germline V gene are MNHNS and SASEGT. The chain combines TRBV6-1 with TRBJ2-1, with D perhaps assigned TRBD1 or TRBD2 (5 bases each). The TCR originated in a human donor who donated a stem cell graft to a child with acute lymphoblastic leukemia. Sequencing was performed on PBMCs from the stem cell graft donor, taken from the stem cell graft. CDR3 region: CASSRDGKYNEQFF. In DNA, the CDR3 is TGTGCCAGCAGTCGGGACGGCAAATACAATGAGCAGTTCTTC.